This T cell receptor beta chain was documented in a study of CD8+ T cells in alopecia areata. Study background: Scoring of severity for treated patients was based on percentage of affected scalp area.

V gave up 3 bases and J gave up 0 bases, with 10 bases separating them. The CDR3 contains 15 residues. Germline values: CDR1 SGHTA, CDR2 FQGNSA. Extraction and reverse transcription of RNA yielded cDNA as the sequencing template. Assay: immunoSEQ multiplex PCR; the TCRdb copy retains only in-frame clones and omits some. This table has over 150,000 clones, roughly 53% appearing once. Points from the study as a whole: Among the top 100, expanded CD8+ clones, as well as scalp clonality, were significantly decreased by tofacitinib.

The treatment was: oral pan-JAK inhibitor, 5-10 mg twice daily. A word on this clone: Its target is not known.

The chain carries TRBV7-2 and TRBJ2-3; D is undetermined. The input for sequencing was CD8+ T cells sorted from blood, taken at week 24, from a patient treated with tofacitinib. This receptor was taken from a human donor with alopecia areata. The CDR3 is CASSFSDPSTDTQYF. In DNA, the CDR3 is TGTGCCAGCAGCTTTAGTGACCCTAGCACAGATACGCAGTATTTT.